Only a few counts were recorded for the clone carrying this T cell receptor beta chain. The data were obtained in a study of T-cell memory formation after mild COVID-19. Constant-segment primers were used for 5'RACE, and the resulting TCR alpha and TCR beta cDNA libraries carried sample barcodes and UMIs. TCRdb fed the 5' RACE reads into MiXCR, producing one record per CDR3 protein. The table has 150,000 to 200,000 distinct CDR3 sequences, 20% to 25% seen once. Sequencing was done on a sample of PBMCs or a T cell subset sorted from them (not recorded which). This clonotype was sampled from an adult woman who had mild COVID-19 (a few samples of this study predate the infection). Cell type and time point are not known.

CDR3 nucleotide sequence: TGTGCCAGCAGCCAAGCGGGAGGGGCAGATACGCAGTATTTT. Residues: CASSQAGGADTQYF. The rearrangement links TRBV4-2 to TRBJ2-3, with 8 bases identical to TRBD2. Germline trimming cut 1 base from V and 4 bases from J; bases unmatched to any gene: 1. The germline gives CDR1 LGHNA, CDR2 YNFKEQ. There are 14 residues in the CDR3.